The clone carrying this T cell receptor beta chain was counted at least ten times. Its antigen is unknown. At one of its ends the junction is not consistent with the germline gene, which may arise from a read error. The source material, RNA transcripts, was used to amplify TCR beta CDR3 regions. Primed by the HTBI set, a first-round RT-PCR was run on the TCR CDR3. TCRdb re-analysed the multiplex PCR reads in MiXCR, keeping a single row per CDR3 protein. The sample holds approximately 200,000 distinct CDR3 sequences, about a sixth seen once. The data belong to a study of T cells in Graves' hyperthyroidism and ophthalmopathy. About the research overall: Peripheral blood draws took place at initial diagnosis, ahead of any treatment. Whole-study findings and limits: In validation, the model predicted ophthalmopathy. These predictions came a median approximately six months before onset.

It was 8 to 10 ml of fresh peripheral blood that supplied the PBMCs. The CDR3 is 15 amino acids. Germline CDR1 reads SSHAT; CDR2 reads FNYEAQ (reference sequence). Sequencing input: blood. The gene calls are TRBV7-7 and TRBJ1-4; no firm D call. This TCR was sampled from a man aged 40-50 years with Graves' hyperthyroidism. CDR3 in amino acids: CASSLAMGTNEKLFF. The DNA for the CDR3 is TGTGCTAGCAGCTTAGCGATGGGAACTAATGAAAAACTGTTTTTT.